This T cell receptor beta chain was recovered during a study of a mutant IDH1 vaccine in newly diagnosed glioma (dated by TCRdb to the early 2020s). About the full investigation: Of the approximately 33 patients who were treated, about 60% were male and around 38% were female, and the mean age was about 37 years. Prior to enrollment, standard therapy consisting of radiotherapy alone, temozolomide alone, or radiochemotherapy with temozolomide had been administered to patients, with the combination being received by most patients. Six visits were used for peripheral blood collection: V03 (baseline), V05, V07, V10, V12 and V13. Longitudinal TCRB deep sequencing was performed for approximately 24 treated patients wherever samples were available for exploratory analyses. What the research found in general, with its limitations: It was noted by the authors that analyses of patient blood samples could not be reproduced owing to sample limitations. Pseudoprogression appeared unrelated to alterations in the top peripheral T cell clonotypes detected by TCRB sequencing. Selection of PBMC samples for TCRB deep sequencing was based on availability. Immune responses induced by the vaccine were seen in around 93% of patients across multiple MHC alleles.

The intended sense of this specimen's time point label: baseline, week 1 (first vaccination visit). The meaning of the sample's treatment or condition label: pre-vaccination baseline after standard-of-care therapy. Donors had newly diagnosed WHO grade 3 or 4 IDH1-mutant astrocytomas with loss of nuclear ATRX. The samples were drawn from NOA16, a multicentre, single-arm, open-label phase I trial in Germany that tested a mutant IDH1 peptide vaccine in humans for the first time. Visit V03 blood draws served as the baseline sample for immunogenicity testing. Genomic DNA for TCRB sequencing was extracted from EDTA blood using the DNeasy Blood and Tissue Kit. Receptors were amplified or captured by the immunoSEQ multiplex PCR assay. Following the manufacturer's protocol, the hsTCRB Kit was used to amplify rearranged TCR beta chain sequences. An Illumina MiSeq was used to sequence the TCRB libraries. In the paper's pipeline: Demultiplexing, trimming and gene mapping were performed with the kit vendor's proprietary platform. TCRdb took this table from immuneACCESS and kept in-frame rearrangements with V and J called. Such tables lack part of the clones; where checked against another copy, unresolved V genes explain under half of the gap, and the rest is unexplained. The V and J calls and the clone size are those of that table, but D and trimming were determined from the DNA. Counted in this sample were about 92,000 clones; roughly 85% of them appeared once. 7.4% of the sample lies in the top ten.

In regard to this clone: What antigen it recognizes has not been identified. No much larger clonotype is one base removed from it; base qualities were not supplied.

The CDR3 numbers 11 residues from cysteine through phenylalanine. Only CDR3 DNA is held: 33 bases, read in frame from base 1. Based on the germline V gene, the CDR1 and CDR2 sequences are MNHEY and SVGAGI. Between the V and J ends, shortened by 4 bases and 4 bases respectively, the junction contains 4 bases. This sample comprised PBMCs, obtained from a glioma patient treated with radiotherapy, temozolomide or both. This chain joins TRBV6-5 to TRBJ2-5; no D segment can be confidently identified. This TCR was recovered from a woman aged 50 to 65 with glioma. The nucleotides read TGTGCCAGCAGTTTGGGAGAGACCCAGTACTTC. Protein translation: CASSLGETQYF.